This T cell receptor beta chain was captured by sequencing in a study of radiation and T cells in renal cell carcinoma. Profiled with immunoSEQ multiplex PCR; TCRdb holds only in-frame clones, not every one. This table holds 150,000 or so clones, around nine tenths found once. The time point denotes: baseline pretreatment blood. The treatment here: 15 Gy SBRT to primary tumor, nephrectomy 4 weeks later. Germline V lookup: CDR1 SGDLS, CDR2 YYNGEE. CDR3 length equals 13 residues. With V trimmed by 3 bases and J by 7 bases, 3 bases remained unmatched. The sequence derives from a woman aged 45-59 years with renal cell carcinoma. The rearrangement links TRBV9 to TRBJ2-5; the match to TRBD1 covers 10 bases. The sequenced sample was blood, obtained from a patient whose treatment included radiotherapy and nephrectomy. CDR3 DNA: TGTGCCAGCAGCGAGGGGGACAGGGGGACCCAGTACTTC. Translation gives CASSEGDRGTQYF.